This passage covers 20 T cell receptor beta chains from one sample sequenced in a study of post-analysis software for immune sequencing data (dated by TCRdb to 2015 to 2017). What the authors observed across the whole study: Significantly higher frequencies in patients than in controls were found for about five TRBV segments, including TRBV5-6, TRBV5-1 and TRBV20-1.

No antigen has been identified for these receptors. To prepare the library, PCR was applied. For sequencing, an Illumina HiSeq 2500 was employed. To reduce PCR and sequencing biases, unique molecular identifiers were built into the TCR beta cDNA libraries. The public reads were reanalyzed by TCRdb: fastp trimming at Q25, MiXCR alignment, in-frame beta chains only. Every CDR3 protein is listed once, alongside the most common genes and DNA of its rows. This sample holds roughly 800,000 distinct CDR3 sequences; around 46% were observed only once. Of the sample, roughly 5% falls within the top ten clones. Material: blood. All receptors derive from a girl aged 10-17 years with multiple sclerosis.

The chain carries TRBV12-3 or TRBV12-4 and TRBJ1-1, with D possibly matching TRBD1 (5 bases). V lost 5 bases and J lost 0, with 13 bases in between. The CDR3 spans 15 residues. CDR3 region: CASSRLTVMNTEAFF. The DNA for the CDR3 is TGTGCCAGCAGTCGATTGACAGTCATGAACACTGAAGCTTTCTTT.

This clonotype came up a few times. This sequence joins TRBV7-2 and TRBJ2-7, with D tentatively TRBD2 (6 bases). The germline V gene encodes CDR1 SGHTA and CDR2 FQGNSA. Trimming stripped 8 bases from V and 2 bases from J, with 10 bases between. CDR3 size: 12 residues. The chain's CDR3 is CASAPGAYEQYF. CDR3 DNA sequence: TGTGCCAGCGCCCCGGGAGCCTACGAGCAGTACTTC. Full variable domain (outside the CDR3, taken from reference TRBV7-2 and TRBJ2-7): GAGVSQSPSNKVTEKGKDVELRCDPISGHTALYWYRQSLGQGLEFLIYFQGNSAPDKSGLPSDRFSAERTGGSVSTLTIQRTQQEDSAVYLCASAPGAYEQYFGPGTRLTVT.

This clonotype was recorded a few times. The CDR3 region is CATSDSSGDEQYF. DNA for the CDR3: TGTGCCACCAGTGATTCTTCAGGGGACGAGCAGTACTTC. This chain joins TRBV24-1 and TRBJ2-4; tentatively, D is TRBD1 (6 bases). Gene TRBJ2-7 matches the end of the DNA better, so the J call may be wrong. In germline, CDR1 is KGHDR, CDR2 SFDVKD. CDR3 length: 13 residues.

The genes are TRBV7-9 and TRBJ2-1; 14 bases are a match to TRBD2. V was clipped by 5 bases and J by 12 bases; unmatched bases: 9. The germline CDR1 and CDR2 sequences are SEHNR and FQNEAQ (reference sequence). This CDR3 comprises 15 residues. CDR3 in amino acids: CASSPRLAGGPVQFF. DNA of the CDR3: TGTGCCAGCAGCCCGCGACTAGCGGGAGGGCCGGTGCAGTTCTTC. Full variable domain (rest looked up from reference TRBV7-9 and TRBJ2-1): DTGVSQNPRHKITKRGQNVTFRCDPISEHNRLYWYRQTLGQGPEFLTYFQNEAQLEKSRLLSDRFSAERPKGSFSTLEIQRTEQGDSAMYLCASSPRLAGGPVQFFGPGTRLTVL.

For the CDR3, the DNA is TGTGCCAGCAGCCATCATAGCGGGAGGGCTGGAAATGAGCAGTTCTTC. Translation gives CASSHHSGRAGNEQFF. V and J are TRBV7-9 and TRBJ2-1; TRBD2 agrees at 11 bases. V was clipped by 5 bases and J by 7 bases; unmatched bases: 10. This CDR3 spans 16 amino acids. Germline CDR1 is SEHNR and CDR2 is FQNEAQ (reference sequence).

The chain recombines TRBV4-3 with TRBJ2-7; D possibly corresponds to TRBD1 (5 bases). V was trimmed by 1 base and J by 3 bases, leaving 13 bases between them. From germline, CDR1 is LGHNA and CDR2 YSLEER. The CDR3 extends over 15 amino acids. DNA of the CDR3: TGCGCCAGCAGCCAAGTCAGGGCAAGCTACTACGAGCAGTACTTC. Protein sequence: CASSQVRASYYEQYF.

The rearrangement uses TRBV20-1 and TRBJ1-5, with a weak D call TRBD1 (5 bases). The germline V and J ends were trimmed by 5 bases and 6 bases, with 23 bases remaining between them. Germline CDR1 and CDR2: DFQATT and SNEGSKA (reference sequence). The CDR3 is 16 amino acids. Here the CDR3 DNA reads TGCAGTGCTGGACCCCCGGGGACCAGATGGGGTCAGCCCCAGCATTTT. Protein: CSAGPPGTRWGQPQHF.

The chain carries TRBV6-5 and TRBJ1-1; unclear D gene. The germline CDR1 and CDR2 sequences are MNHEY and SVGAGI. V was pared by 6 bases and J by 1 base, with 15 bases between. This CDR3 is 15 amino acids long. CDR3 DNA sequence: TGTGCCAGCAGCCCCCAGAGTCCACCGAACACTGAAGCTTTCTTT. The encoded protein is CASSPQSPPNTEAFF.

This chain joins TRBV20-1 and TRBJ2-7, with 7 bases fitting TRBD1. CDR1 is DFQATT and CDR2 is SNEGSKA in the germline V gene (reference sequence). The CDR3 has 15 residues. Trimming took 2 bases from V and 2 from J; bases not matched to a gene: 9. The CDR3 nucleotides are TGCAGTGCTAGATCCCCGGGACAGAGTACCTACGAGCAGTACTTC. The encoded protein is CSARSPGQSTYEQYF.

This rearrangement joins TRBV29-1 to TRBJ2-3; 10 bases align to TRBD2. The germline V gene has CDR1 SQVTM and CDR2 ANQGSEA. The ends lost 1 base at V and 1 base at J; junction bases unmatched: 17. The CDR3 sequence is 20 residues long. CDR3: CSVEGMRLAGVSLGTDTQYF. The CDR3 nucleotides are TGCAGCGTTGAAGGAATGAGGCTAGCGGGAGTGAGTTTAGGCACAGATACGCAGTATTTT.

This sequence joins TRBV29-1 and TRBJ1-1, with 7 bases fitting TRBD1. The V and J ends lost 7 bases and 1 base, in that order; junction bases with no gene match: 6. CDR3 length equals 13 residues. Looked up from germline, CDR1 is SQVTM and CDR2 is ANQGSEA. The CDR3 protein is CSASDRANTEAFF. The CDR3, as DNA: TGCAGCGCGTCCGACAGGGCGAACACTGAAGCTTTCTTT. Looking up the rest from reference TRBV29-1 and TRBJ1-1 gives the full variable domain: SAVISQKPSRDICQRGTSLTIQCQVDSQVTMMFWYRQQPGQSLTLIATANQGSEATYESGFVIDKFPISRPNLTFSTLTVSNMSPEDSSIYLCSASDRANTEAFFGQGTRLTVV.

This clonotype was seen ten or more times. The chain combines TRBV27 with TRBJ2-1, with 11 bases aligning to TRBD2. The length of the CDR3 is 16 residues. Germline CDR1 is MNHEY and CDR2 is SMNVEV (reference sequence). V dropped 5 bases and J dropped 4; count of bases not matched to a gene: 7. The CDR3: CASSQVAGGPYNEQFF. DNA of the CDR3: TGTGCCAGCAGTCAAGTAGCGGGAGGGCCATACAATGAGCAGTTCTTC.

The chain is built from TRBV12-3 or TRBV12-4 and TRBJ2-1; TRBD1 agrees at 9 bases. The CDR3 runs 16 residues. V lost 2 bases, J lost 6 bases, and 8 bases stayed unmatched. As DNA, the CDR3 is TGTGCCAGCAGTTTATTTGCGGGACAGGGTACCAATGAGCAGTTCTTC. Encoded protein: CASSLFAGQGTNEQFF.

In its sample, this clonotype was seen many times. The chain links TRBV29-1 to TRBJ2-4, with D tentatively TRBD1 (5 bases). V lost 3 bases, J lost 7 bases, and 10 bases lay in between. Per the germline V gene, CDR1 is SQVTM and CDR2 is ANQGSEA. The CDR3 runs 12 residues. The CDR3 spells CSVDAGLNIQYF. DNA of the CDR3: TGCAGCGTTGATGCAGGGCTGAACATTCAGTACTTC.

About this clonotype itself: Lacking the conserved final phenylalanine or tryptophan, this CDR3 likely reflects a read error. The CDR3 nucleotides read TGTGCCAGCAGCTTAGTAGGGACAGGGCCCTCCGATGAGCAGTTCTCC. This sequence encodes CASSLVGTGPSDEQFS. V usage is TRBV7-9 and J usage is TRBJ2-1; 9 nucleotides match TRBD1. The CDR3 totals 16 residues. V lost 1 base, J lost 8 bases, and 9 bases stayed unmatched. The germline V gene has CDR1 SEHNR and CDR2 FQNEAQ (reference sequence).

This chain links TRBV20-1 with TRBJ2-7, with D possibly being TRBD1 (5 bases). The germline V gene encodes CDR1 DFQATT and CDR2 SNEGSKA (reference sequence). The CDR3 is 15 residues long. The V end lost 2 bases, the J end lost 2 bases, and 16 bases lay between the germline ends. The CDR3 nucleotides are TGCAGTGCTAGACCTACGACAGATTCAACCTACGAGCAGTACTTC. This translates into CSARPTTDSTYEQYF.

The V gene is TRBV7-2, the J gene TRBJ2-7; a weak D match, TRBD2 (6 bases). V lost 2 bases to trimming and J lost 1 base, with 12 bases between them. This CDR3 comprises 15 residues. The V gene's germline CDR1 is SGHTA and CDR2 FQGNSA. Here the CDR3 reads CASSLFRGASYEQYF. DNA of the CDR3: TGTGCCAGCAGCTTATTCCGCGGGGCATCCTACGAGCAGTACTTC.

The V call is TRBV29-1, the J call TRBJ2-4, with 12 bases lining up with TRBD2. The DNA end is more similar to TRBJ2-7, so the J call may be wrong. The CDR3 contains 14 residues. Germline CDR1 SQVTM, CDR2 ANQGSEA. CDR3 sequence reads: CSVVRTSGMTEQYF. CDR3 bases: TGCAGCGTCGTACGGACTAGCGGGATGACCGAGCAGTACTTC.

This chain joins TRBV29-1 and TRBJ2-1; D perhaps matches TRBD1 (5 bases). The CDR3 runs 14 residues. Trimming left V 4 bases short and J 9 bases short, with 19 bases between. Germline lookup yields CDR1 SQVTM and CDR2 ANQGSEA. The CDR3, as DNA: TGCAGCGTTGGAAGCTTAAAGGGGTCATTTGAGCAGTTCTTC. It specifies CSVGSLKGSFEQFF.

Many counts were recorded for this clonotype. A junction end diverges from the germline sequence, so it may reflect a read error. This sequence joins TRBV7-3 and TRBJ2-3; 13 bases align to TRBD2. Germline-derived CDR1 and CDR2 are SGHTA and FQGTGA. The CDR3 has 16 amino acids. CDR3 loop: CASSPRLAGGTDTQYF. The CDR3 region has the DNA TGTGCCAGCAGTCCCCGACTAGCGGGAGGCACGGATACGCAGTATTTT.